Here is one TCR beta chain with its context. TCRdb's copy holds only in-frame clones and misses some; the assay was immunoSEQ multiplex PCR. The repertoire holds more than 35,000 clones, with around 77% as singletons. Trimming pared 0 bases from V and 3 bases from J, leaving 11 bases between. The CDR3 sequence is 15 residues long. CDR1 and CDR2 (germline): LGHNA, YNFKEQ. The data were obtained in a study of OX40 agonist ivuxolimab in advanced cancers. The chain couples TRBV4-2 to TRBJ1-1; no definite D call. The clonotype was recovered from an adult with an advanced solid tumor such as melanoma, head and neck, liver or kidney cancer. The input for sequencing was CD4+ or CD8+ T cells sorted from blood, taken in a trial of the OX40 agonist ivuxolimab. CDR3 protein: CASSQEYSWYTEAFF. The CDR3, as DNA: TGTGCCAGCAGCCAAGAATATTCGTGGTACACTGAAGCTTTCTTT.